A single sample is the source of the 12 T cell receptor beta chains below, sequenced in a study of OX40 agonist ivuxolimab in advanced cancers. The library was produced with the immunoSEQ multiplex PCR assay. Not all clones reach the TCRdb copy of this immuneACCESS table, which keeps in-frame sequences only. Checked studies attribute under half of the gap to unresolved V genes and leave the rest unexplained. The sample profile shows some 75,000 clones; more than 70% of them were found once. Approximately 2.1% of the sample goes to the ten largest clones. The sequencing used CD4+ or CD8+ T cells sorted from blood, collected in a trial of the OX40 agonist ivuxolimab. The source is an adult with an advanced solid tumor such as melanoma, head and neck, liver or kidney cancer.

This chain uses TRBV18 with TRBJ2-1; 7 bases fit TRBD2. The V gene's germline CDR1 is KGHSH and CDR2 LQKENI. Trimming at V came to 3 bases and at J to 9 bases, leaving 14 bases not matched to a gene. CDR3 length: 16 residues. This chain's CDR3 is CASSPPSGRAAGEQFF. The CDR3 nucleotides read TGTGCCAGCTCACCCCCTAGTGGGAGGGCGGCAGGTGAGCAGTTCTTC.

V usage is TRBV19 and J usage is TRBJ2-1; 8 nucleotides align to TRBD2. V was clipped by 7 bases and J by 0 bases; unmatched bases: 8. Germline V lookup: CDR1 LNHDA, CDR2 SQIVND (reference sequence). The CDR3 loop spans 16 amino acids. CDR3 amino acids: CASMRGGRSSYNEQFF. CDR3 nucleotide sequence: TGTGCCAGTATGAGGGGCGGGAGGAGCTCCTACAATGAGCAGTTCTTC. The entire variable domain, with the rest obtained from reference TRBV19 and TRBJ2-1, is as follows: DGGITQSPKYLFRKEGQNVTLSCEQNLNHDAMYWYRQDPGQGLRLIYYSQIVNDFQKGDIAEGYSVSREKKESFPLTVTSAQKNPTAFYLCASMRGGRSSYNEQFFGPGTRLTVL.

The chain employs TRBV4-3 and TRBJ2-7, with TRBD1 as a possible D gene (5 bases). CDR1 is LGHNA and CDR2 is YSLEER in the germline V gene. The V end lost 2 bases, the J end lost 6 bases, and 14 bases lay between the germline ends. The CDR3 loop spans 14 amino acids. CDR3 amino acids: CASSQKVLGLEQYF. CDR3 nucleotides: TGCGCCAGCAGCCAAAAGGTCCTGGGGCTCGAGCAGTACTTC.

This rearrangement joins TRBV2 to TRBJ1-6; D gene unclear. Trimming left V 7 bases short and J 5 bases short, with 9 bases between. Per germline, CDR1 SNHLY and CDR2 FYNNEI. This CDR3 region has 13 residues. The CDR3 nucleotides read TGTGCCAGCATTCGGGGTAATAATTCACCCCTCCACTTT. This sequence encodes CASIRGNNSPLHF.

The chain has TRBV5-1 and TRBJ2-1; a weak D match, TRBD1 (5 bases). Germline-derived CDR1 and CDR2 are SGHRS and YFSETQ. The CDR3 loop spans 17 amino acids. V was clipped by 1 base and J by 8 bases, with 22 bases between them. The CDR3 is CASSLNPQGQLYDEQFF. The CDR3 DNA reads as TGCGCCAGCAGCTTGAATCCTCAGGGTCAGCTATACGATGAGCAGTTCTTC.

The genes are TRBV5-1 and TRBJ2-3; 14 positions match TRBD2. CDR1 is SGHRS and CDR2 is YFSETQ in the germline V gene. V dropped 4 bases and J dropped 1; count of bases not matched to a gene: 8. The CDR3 has 18 residues. CDR3 loop: CASSPGTSGRWGTDTQYF. The CDR3 nucleotides read TGCGCCAGCAGCCCCGGGACTAGCGGGAGATGGGGCACAGATACGCAGTATTTT.

The J gene is TRBJ2-6, the V gene TRBV7-3; possibly TRBD1 for D (7 bases). Germline values: CDR1 SGHTA, CDR2 FQGTGA. CDR3 length: 16 amino acids. The germline V and J ends were trimmed by 5 bases and 0 bases, with 11 bases remaining between them. CDR3 amino acids: CASSAGQRSGANVLTF. The CDR3 DNA sequence: TGTGCCAGCAGCGCGGGACAGCGCTCTGGGGCCAACGTCCTGACTTTC.

The V and J genes are TRBV6-5 and TRBJ2-3, with TRBD2 as a possible D gene (5 bases). This CDR3 has 11 residues. Trimming shortened V by 6 bases and J by 7 bases, and 8 bases separated the two germline ends. CDR1 and CDR2 from the germline V gene are MNHEY and SVGAGI. CDR3 region: CASRTKNTQYF. The CDR3 region has the DNA TGTGCCAGCAGGACTAAAAATACGCAGTATTTT.

Comments on this clone: One end of the junction fails to match germline, which may point to a read error. This chain uses TRBV6-5 with TRBJ1-6; 7 nucleotides match TRBD1. Germline CDR1 is MNHEY and CDR2 is SVGAGI. The CDR3 loop spans 14 amino acids. CDR3 amino acids: CAISGDRSNSPLHF. Here the CDR3 DNA reads TGTGCCATCAGTGGGGACAGATCTAATTCACCCCTCCACTTT.

The chain carries TRBV7-9 and TRBJ2-1, with D possibly called TRBD1 or TRBD2 (7 bases each). CDR1 SEHNR and CDR2 FQNEAQ come from the germline V gene (reference sequence). V dropped 5 bases and J dropped 4 bases, with 15 bases sitting between them. The CDR3 is 15 residues long. CDR3 amino acids: CASSPQGGRYNEQFF. DNA of the CDR3: TGTGCCAGCAGCCCTCAGGGGGGGAGATACAATGAGCAGTTCTTC.

This chain uses TRBV28 with TRBJ2-5, with a tentative D call TRBD1 (5 bases). The V end was cut by 6 bases, the J end by 5 bases, with 19 bases between. From germline, CDR1 is MDHEN and CDR2 SYDVKM. The CDR3 runs 15 residues. CDR3 region: CASSHTDTADETQYF. In DNA, the CDR3 is TGTGCCAGCAGCCACACGGACACTGCGGACGAGACCCAGTACTTC.

This chain uses TRBV27 with TRBJ1-2; 7 nucleotides match TRBD1. From germline, CDR1 is MNHEY and CDR2 SMNVEV (reference sequence). The J segment lost 4 bases and the V segment lost 5 bases, leaving 7 bases of the junction unmatched. The CDR3 sequence is 14 residues long. The CDR3 reads CASSRKGAGYGYTF. CDR3 DNA: TGTGCCAGCAGTCGGAAGGGGGCCGGCTATGGCTACACCTTC.